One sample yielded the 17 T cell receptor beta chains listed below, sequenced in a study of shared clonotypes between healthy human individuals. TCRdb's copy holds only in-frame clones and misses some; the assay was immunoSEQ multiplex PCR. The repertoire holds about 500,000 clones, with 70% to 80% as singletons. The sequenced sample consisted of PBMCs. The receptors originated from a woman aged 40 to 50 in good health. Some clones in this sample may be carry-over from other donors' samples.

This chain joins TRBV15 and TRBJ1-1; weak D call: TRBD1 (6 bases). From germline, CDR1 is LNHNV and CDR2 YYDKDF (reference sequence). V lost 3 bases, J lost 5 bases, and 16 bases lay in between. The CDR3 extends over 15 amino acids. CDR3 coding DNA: TGTGCCACCAGCAGCCTCAGACAGGCAATTACTGAAGCTTTCTTT. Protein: CATSSLRQAITEAFF.

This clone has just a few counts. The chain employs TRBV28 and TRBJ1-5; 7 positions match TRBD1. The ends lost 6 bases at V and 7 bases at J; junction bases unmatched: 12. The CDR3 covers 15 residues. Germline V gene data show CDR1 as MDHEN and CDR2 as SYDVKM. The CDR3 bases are TGTGCCAGCAGCCTCCCCGGACAGGCCGGACAGCCCCAGCATTTT. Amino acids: CASSLPGQAGQPQHF.

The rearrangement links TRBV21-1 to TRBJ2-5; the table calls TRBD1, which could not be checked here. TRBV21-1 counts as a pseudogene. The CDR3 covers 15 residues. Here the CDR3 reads CASTTWAETPETQYF. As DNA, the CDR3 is TGTGCCAGCACTACTTGGGCCGAAACGCCCGAGACCCAGTACTTC.

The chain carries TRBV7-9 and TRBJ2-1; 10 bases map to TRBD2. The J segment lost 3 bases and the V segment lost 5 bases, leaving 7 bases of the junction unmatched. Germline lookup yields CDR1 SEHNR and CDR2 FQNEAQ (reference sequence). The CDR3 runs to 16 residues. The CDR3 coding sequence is TGTGCCAGCAGCCCCCGGGGACTAGCGAACTACAATGAGCAGTTCTTC. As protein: CASSPRGLANYNEQFF.

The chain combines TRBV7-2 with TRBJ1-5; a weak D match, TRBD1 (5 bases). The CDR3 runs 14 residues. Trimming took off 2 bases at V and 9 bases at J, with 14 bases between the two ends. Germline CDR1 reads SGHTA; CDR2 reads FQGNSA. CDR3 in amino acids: CASSLPGGGRPQHF. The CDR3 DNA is TGTGCCAGCAGCTTACCCGGTGGGGGGAGGCCCCAGCATTTT.

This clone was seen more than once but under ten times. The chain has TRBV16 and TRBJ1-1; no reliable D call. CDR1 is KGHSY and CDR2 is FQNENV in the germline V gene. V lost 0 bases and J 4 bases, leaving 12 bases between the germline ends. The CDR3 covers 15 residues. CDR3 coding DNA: TGTGCCAGCAGCCAATCACAGACCCCGGGCACTGAAGCTTTCTTT. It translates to CASSQSQTPGTEAFF. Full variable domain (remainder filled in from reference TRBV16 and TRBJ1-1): GEEVAQTPKHLVRGEGQKAKLYCAPIKGHSYVFWYQQVLKNEFKFLISFQNENVFDETGMPKERFSAKCLPNSPCSLEIQATKLEDSAVYFCASSQSQTPGTEAFFGQGTRLTVV.

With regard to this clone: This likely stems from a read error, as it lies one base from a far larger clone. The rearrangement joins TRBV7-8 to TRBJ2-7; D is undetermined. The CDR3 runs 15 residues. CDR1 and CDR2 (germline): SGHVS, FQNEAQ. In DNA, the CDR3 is TGTGCCAGCAGCTTAGAATCAGGAGAGGCCTACGAGCGGTACTTC. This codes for CASSLESGEAYERYF.

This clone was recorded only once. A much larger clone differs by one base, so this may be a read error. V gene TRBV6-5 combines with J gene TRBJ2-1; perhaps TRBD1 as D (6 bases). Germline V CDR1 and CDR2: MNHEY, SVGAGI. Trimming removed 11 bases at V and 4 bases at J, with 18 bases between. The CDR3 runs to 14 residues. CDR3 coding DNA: TGTGCCGGTATGAGGGGGATTGATTACAATGAGCAGTTCTTC. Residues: CAGMRGIDYNEQFF.

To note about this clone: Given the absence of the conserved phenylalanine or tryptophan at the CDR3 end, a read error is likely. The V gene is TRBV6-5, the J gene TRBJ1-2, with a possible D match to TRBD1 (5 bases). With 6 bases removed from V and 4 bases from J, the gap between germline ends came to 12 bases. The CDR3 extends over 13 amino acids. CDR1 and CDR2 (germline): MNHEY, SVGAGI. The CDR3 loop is CASSQGRIYGYTL. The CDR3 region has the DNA TGTGCCAGCAGCCAGGGACGGATCTATGGCTACACCCTC.

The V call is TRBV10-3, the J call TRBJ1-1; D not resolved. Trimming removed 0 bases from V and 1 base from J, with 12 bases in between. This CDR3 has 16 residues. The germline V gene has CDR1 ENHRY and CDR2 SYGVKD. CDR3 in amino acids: CAISESIVRANTEAFF. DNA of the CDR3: TGTGCCATCAGTGAGTCGATCGTGCGCGCGAACACTGAAGCTTTCTTT.

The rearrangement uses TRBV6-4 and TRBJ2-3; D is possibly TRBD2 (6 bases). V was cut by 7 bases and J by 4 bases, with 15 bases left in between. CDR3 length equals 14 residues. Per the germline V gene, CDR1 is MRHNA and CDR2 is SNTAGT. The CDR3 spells CASIRRDCADTQYF. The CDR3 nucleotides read TGTGCCAGCATAAGGCGGGATTGCGCAGATACGCAGTATTTT.

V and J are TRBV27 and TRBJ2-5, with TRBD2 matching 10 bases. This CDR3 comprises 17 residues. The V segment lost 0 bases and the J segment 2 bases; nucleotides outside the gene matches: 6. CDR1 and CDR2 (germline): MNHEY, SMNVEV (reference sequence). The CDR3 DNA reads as TGTGCCAGCAGTTTATCGTTAGCGGGAGGCTCTCAAGAGACCCAGTACTTC. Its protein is CASSLSLAGGSQETQYF.

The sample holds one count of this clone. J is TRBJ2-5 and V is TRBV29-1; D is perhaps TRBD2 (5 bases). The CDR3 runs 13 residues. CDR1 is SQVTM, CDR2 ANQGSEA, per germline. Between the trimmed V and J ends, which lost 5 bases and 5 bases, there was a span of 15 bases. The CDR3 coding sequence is TGCAGCGTTTCCCTAGGAGGTCCGGAGACCCAGTACTTC. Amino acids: CSVSLGGPETQYF.

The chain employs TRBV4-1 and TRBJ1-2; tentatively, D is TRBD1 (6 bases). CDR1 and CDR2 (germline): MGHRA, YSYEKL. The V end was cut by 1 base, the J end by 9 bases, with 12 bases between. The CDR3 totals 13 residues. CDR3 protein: CASSQVPGTSYTF. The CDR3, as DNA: TGCGCCAGCAGCCAAGTCCCAGGGACAAGCTACACCTTC.

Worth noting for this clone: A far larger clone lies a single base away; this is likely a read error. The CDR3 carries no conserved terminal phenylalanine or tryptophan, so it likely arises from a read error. The CDR3 protein is CASSPGTGHSTEAFS. CDR3 nucleotides: TGTGCCAGCAGCCCCGGGACAGGACACTCCACTGAAGCTTTCTCT. This chain joins TRBV28 and TRBJ1-1; 8 bases fit TRBD1. The CDR3 runs to 15 residues. V trimming: 6 bases; J trimming: 4 bases; junction bases outside the gene matches: 10. In germline, CDR1 is MDHEN, CDR2 SYDVKM.

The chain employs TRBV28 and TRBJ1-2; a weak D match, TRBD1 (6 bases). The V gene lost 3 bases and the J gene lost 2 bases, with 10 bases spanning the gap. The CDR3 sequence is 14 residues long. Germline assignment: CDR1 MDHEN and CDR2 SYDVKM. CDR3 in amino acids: CASSLGGRNYGYTF. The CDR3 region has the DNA TGTGCCAGCAGTTTGGGGGGCAGGAACTATGGCTACACCTTC.

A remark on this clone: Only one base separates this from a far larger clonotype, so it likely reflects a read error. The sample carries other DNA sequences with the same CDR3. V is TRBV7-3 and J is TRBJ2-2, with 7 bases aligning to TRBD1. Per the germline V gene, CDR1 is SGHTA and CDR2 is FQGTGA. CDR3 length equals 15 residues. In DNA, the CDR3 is TGTGCCAGCAGCTTAGGGGACAGAAACACCGGGGAGCTGTTCTTT. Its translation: CASSLGDRNTGELFF.